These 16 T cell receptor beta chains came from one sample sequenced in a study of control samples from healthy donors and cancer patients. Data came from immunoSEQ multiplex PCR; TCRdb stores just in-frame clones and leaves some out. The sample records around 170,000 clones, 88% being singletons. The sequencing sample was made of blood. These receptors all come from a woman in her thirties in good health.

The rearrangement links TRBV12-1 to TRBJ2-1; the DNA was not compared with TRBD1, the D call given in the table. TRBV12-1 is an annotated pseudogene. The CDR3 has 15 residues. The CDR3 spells CASSFEQGSYNEQFF. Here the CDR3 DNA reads TGTGCCAGCAGCTTTGAACAGGGCTCCTACAATGAGCAGTTCTTC.

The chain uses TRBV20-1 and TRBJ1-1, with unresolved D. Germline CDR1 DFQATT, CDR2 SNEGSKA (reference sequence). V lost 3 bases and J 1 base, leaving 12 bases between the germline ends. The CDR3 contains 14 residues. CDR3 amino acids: CSASRSGKNTEAFF. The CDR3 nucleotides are TGCAGTGCTAGTAGGTCGGGAAAGAACACTGAAGCTTTCTTT.

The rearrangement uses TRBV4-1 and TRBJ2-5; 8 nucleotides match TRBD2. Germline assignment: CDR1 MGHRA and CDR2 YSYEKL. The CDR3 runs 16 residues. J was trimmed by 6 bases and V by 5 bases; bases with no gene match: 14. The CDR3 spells CASSSAGGAPSKTQYF. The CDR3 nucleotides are TGCGCCAGCAGCTCAGCCGGGGGGGCGCCTTCCAAGACCCAGTACTTC.

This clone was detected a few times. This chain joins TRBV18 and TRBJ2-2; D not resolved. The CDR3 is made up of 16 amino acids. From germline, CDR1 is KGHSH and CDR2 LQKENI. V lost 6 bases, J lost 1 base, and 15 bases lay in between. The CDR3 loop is CASSPRSPLNTGELFF. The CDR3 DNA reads TGTGCCAGCTCTCCCCGTTCCCCCCTGAACACCGGGGAGCTGTTTTTT.

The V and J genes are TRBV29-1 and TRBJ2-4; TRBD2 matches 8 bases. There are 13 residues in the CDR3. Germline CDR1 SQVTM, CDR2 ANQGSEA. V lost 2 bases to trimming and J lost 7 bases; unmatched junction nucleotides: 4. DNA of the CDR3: TGCAGCGTTGAAAGCGGGGGTTCTAACATTCAGTACTTC. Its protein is CSVESGGSNIQYF.

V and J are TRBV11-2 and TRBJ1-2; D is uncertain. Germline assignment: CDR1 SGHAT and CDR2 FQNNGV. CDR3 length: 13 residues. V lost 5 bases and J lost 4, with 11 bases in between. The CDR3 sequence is CASSPREVYGYTF. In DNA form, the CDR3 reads TGTGCCAGCAGCCCCCGGGAAGTCTATGGCTACACCTTC.

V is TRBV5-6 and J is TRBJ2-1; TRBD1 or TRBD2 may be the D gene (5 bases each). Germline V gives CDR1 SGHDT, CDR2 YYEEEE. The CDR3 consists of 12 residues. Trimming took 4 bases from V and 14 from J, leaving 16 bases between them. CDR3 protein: CASSQGTTLEFF. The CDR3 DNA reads TGTGCCAGCAGCCAAGGGACCACTTTGGAGTTCTTC. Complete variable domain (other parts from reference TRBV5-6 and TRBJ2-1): DAGVTQSPTHLIKTRGQQVTLRCSPKSGHDTVSWYQQALGQGPQFIFQYYEEEERQRGNFPDRFSGHQFPNYSSELNVNALLLGDSALYLCASSQGTTLEFFGPGTRLTVL.

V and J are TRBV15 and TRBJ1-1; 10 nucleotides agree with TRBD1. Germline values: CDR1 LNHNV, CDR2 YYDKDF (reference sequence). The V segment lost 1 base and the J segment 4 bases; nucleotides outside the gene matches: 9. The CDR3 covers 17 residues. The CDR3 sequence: CATSRGGTGAIGTEAFF. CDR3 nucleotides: TGTGCCACCAGCAGAGGCGGGACAGGGGCCATTGGCACTGAAGCTTTCTTT.

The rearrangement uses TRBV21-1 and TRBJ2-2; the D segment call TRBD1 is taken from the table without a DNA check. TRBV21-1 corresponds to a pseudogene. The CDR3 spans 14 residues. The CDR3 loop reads CAGSGGANTGELFF. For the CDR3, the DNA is TGTGCCGGCTCAGGGGGTGCGAACACCGGGGAGCTGTTTTTT.

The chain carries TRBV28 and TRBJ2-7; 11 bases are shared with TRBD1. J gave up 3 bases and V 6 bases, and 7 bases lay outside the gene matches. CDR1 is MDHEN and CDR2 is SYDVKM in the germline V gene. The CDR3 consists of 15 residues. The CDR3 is CASRSPGQGGYEQYF. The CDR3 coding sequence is TGTGCCAGCAGGTCGCCGGGACAGGGGGGCTACGAGCAGTACTTC.

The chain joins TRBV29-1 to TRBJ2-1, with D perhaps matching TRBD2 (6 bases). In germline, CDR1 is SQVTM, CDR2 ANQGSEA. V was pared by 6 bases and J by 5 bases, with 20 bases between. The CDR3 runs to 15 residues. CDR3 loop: CSVARGGGADNEQFF. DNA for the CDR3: TGCAGCGTCGCACGGGGTGGAGGGGCCGACAATGAGCAGTTCTTC.

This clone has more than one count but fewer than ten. Here the CDR3 reads CASSLGGRGHEQYF. CDR3 nucleotides: TGTGCCAGCAGCTTGGGGGGGCGCGGCCACGAGCAGTACTTC. V usage is TRBV5-4 and J usage is TRBJ2-7, with D possibly TRBD1 on 6 matching bases. The CDR3 extends over 14 amino acids. Germline CDR1 SGHNT, CDR2 YYREEE (reference sequence). Trimming removed 0 bases from V and 5 bases from J, with 12 bases in between.

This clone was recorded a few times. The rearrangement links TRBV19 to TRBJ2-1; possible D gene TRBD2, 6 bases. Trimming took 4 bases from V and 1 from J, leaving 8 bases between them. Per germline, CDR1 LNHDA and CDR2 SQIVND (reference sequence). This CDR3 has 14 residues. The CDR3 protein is CASSKSGSYNEQFF. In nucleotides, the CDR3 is TGTGCCAGTAGTAAAAGCGGGTCCTACAATGAGCAGTTCTTC.

The CDR3 is CASSGGRGSGNQPQHF. The CDR3, as DNA: TGTGCCAGCAGTGGGGGACGTGGGTCGGGCAATCAGCCCCAGCATTTT. The rearrangement joins TRBV6-1 to TRBJ1-5, with TRBD1 as a possible D gene (5 bases). This CDR3 is 16 amino acids long. Between the trimmed V and J ends, which lost 4 bases and 2 bases, there was a span of 15 bases. CDR1 is MNHNS and CDR2 is SASEGT in the germline V gene.

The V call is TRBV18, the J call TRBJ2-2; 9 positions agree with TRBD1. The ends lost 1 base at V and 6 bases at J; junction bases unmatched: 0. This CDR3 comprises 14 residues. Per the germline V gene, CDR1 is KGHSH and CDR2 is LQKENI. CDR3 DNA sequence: TGTGCCAGCTCACCACGACAGGGGGCCGGGGAGCTGTTTTTT. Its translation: CASSPRQGAGELFF.

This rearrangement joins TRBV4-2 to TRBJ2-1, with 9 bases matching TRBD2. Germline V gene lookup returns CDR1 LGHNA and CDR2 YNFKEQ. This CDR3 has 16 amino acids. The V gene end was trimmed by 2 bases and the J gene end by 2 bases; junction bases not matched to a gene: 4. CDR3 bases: TGTGCCAGCAGCCAAATAGCGGGAGTTGCCTACAATGAGCAGTTCTTC. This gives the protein CASSQIAGVAYNEQFF.